The sequence of this T cell receptor gamma chain was determined in a study of Vδ1+ human thymocytes. Study outcomes and limitations: About 20% of thymic delta-chain sequences were Vdelta2, with few Vdelta3, unlike blood Vdelta1+ controls. Thymic TRG and TRD repertoires appeared highly polyclonal. TRD repertoires were essentially private, unlike widely shared TRG clonotypes. Unexpected Vdelta2 sequences could cause misinterpretation of bulk repertoire data.

The sample holds a few counts of this clone. Its antigen is as yet unknown. The CDR3 has 16 amino acids. Germline CDR1 reads VENAVY; CDR2 reads YDSYNSRV. The V segment lost 4 bases and the J segment 2 bases; nucleotides outside the gene matches: 10. Extracted RNA was reverse transcribed into cDNA. The CDR3 regions were amplified by multiplex PCR from V-gene primers to a constant-region primer. TCRdb re-called the multiplex PCR reads using CATT. The data show about 36,000 gamma-chain clones, roughly a fifth seen once. What was sequenced was Vdelta1+ gamma-delta thymocytes from the thymus. Stated subset: FACS-sorted CD3+ TCRalphabeta- TCRVdelta1+ TCRVdelta2- thymocytes. This clonotype was obtained from a girl under two years old who had congenital heart surgery. This rearrangement joins TRGV8 to TRGJP2. CDR3 sequence (DNA): TGTGCCACCTGGGAGCCCACCAGGAGTAGTGATTGGATCAAGACGTTT. It encodes CATWEPTRSSDWIKTF.